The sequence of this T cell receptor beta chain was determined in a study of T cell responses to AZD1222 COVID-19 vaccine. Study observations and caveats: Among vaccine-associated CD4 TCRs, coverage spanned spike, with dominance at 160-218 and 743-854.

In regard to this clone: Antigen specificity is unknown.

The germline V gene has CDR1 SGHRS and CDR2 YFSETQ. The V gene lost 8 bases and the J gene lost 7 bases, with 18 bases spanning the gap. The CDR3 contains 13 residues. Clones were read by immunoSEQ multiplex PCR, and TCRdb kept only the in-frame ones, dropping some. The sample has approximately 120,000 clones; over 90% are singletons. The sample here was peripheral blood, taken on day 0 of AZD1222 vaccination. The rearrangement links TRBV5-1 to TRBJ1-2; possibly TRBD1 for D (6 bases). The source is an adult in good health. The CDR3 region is CASGPRGGGGYTF. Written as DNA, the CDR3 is TGCGCCAGTGGGCCCCGTGGGGGCGGTGGCTACACCTTC.